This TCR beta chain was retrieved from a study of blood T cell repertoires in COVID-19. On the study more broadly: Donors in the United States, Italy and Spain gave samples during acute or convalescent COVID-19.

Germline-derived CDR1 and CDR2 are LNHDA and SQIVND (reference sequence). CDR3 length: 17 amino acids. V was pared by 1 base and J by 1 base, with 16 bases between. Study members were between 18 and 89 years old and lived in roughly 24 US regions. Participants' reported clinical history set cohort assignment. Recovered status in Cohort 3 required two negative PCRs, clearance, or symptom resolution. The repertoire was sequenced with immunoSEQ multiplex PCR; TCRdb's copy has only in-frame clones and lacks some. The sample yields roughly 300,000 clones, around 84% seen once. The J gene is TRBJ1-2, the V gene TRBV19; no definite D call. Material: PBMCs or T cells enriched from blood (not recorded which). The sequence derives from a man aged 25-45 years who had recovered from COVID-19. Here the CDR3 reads CASSIVFGNSLNYGYTF. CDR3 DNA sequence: TGTGCCAGTAGTATAGTATTTGGAAACAGCCTTAACTATGGCTACACCTTC.